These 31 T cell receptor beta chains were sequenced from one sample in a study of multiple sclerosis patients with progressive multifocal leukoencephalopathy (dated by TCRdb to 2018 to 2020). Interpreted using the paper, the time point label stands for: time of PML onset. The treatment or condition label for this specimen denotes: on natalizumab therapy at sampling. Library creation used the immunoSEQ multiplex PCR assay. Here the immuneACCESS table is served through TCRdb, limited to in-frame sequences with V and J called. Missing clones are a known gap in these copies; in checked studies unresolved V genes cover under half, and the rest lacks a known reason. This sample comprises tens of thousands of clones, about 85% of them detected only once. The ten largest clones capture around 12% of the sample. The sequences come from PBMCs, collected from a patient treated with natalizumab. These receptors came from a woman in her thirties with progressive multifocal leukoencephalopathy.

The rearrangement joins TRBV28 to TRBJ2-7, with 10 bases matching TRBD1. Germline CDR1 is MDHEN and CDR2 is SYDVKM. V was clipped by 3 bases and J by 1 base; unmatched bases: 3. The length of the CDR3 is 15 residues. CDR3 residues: CASSFGTGVSYEQYF. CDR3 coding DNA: TGTGCCAGCAGTTTTGGGACAGGGGTTTCCTACGAGCAGTACTTC. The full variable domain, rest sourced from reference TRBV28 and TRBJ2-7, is DVKVTQSSRYLVKRTGEKVFLECVQDMDHENMFWYRQDPGLGLRLIYFSYDVKMKEKGDIPEGYSVSREKKERFSLILESASTNQTSMYLCASSFGTGVSYEQYFGPGTRLTVT.

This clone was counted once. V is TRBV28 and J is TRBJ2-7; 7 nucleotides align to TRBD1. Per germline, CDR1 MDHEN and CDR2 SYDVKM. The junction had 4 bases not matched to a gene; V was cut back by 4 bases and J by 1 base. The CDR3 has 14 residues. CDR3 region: CASSWDRKSYEQYF. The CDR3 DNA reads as TGTGCCAGCAGTTGGGACAGAAAGTCCTACGAGCAGTACTTC. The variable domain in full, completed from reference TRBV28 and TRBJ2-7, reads DVKVTQSSRYLVKRTGEKVFLECVQDMDHENMFWYRQDPGLGLRLIYFSYDVKMKEKGDIPEGYSVSREKKERFSLILESASTNQTSMYLCASSWDRKSYEQYFGPGTRLTVT.

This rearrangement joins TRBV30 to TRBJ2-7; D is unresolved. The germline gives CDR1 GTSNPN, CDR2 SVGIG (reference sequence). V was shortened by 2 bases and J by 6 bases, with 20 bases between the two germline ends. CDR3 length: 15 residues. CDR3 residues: CAWSTESKEFGEQYF. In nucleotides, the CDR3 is TGTGCCTGGAGTACCGAAAGCAAGGAGTTTGGCGAGCAGTACTTC. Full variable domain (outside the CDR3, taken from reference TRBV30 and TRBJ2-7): SQTIHQWPATLVQPVGSPLSLECTVEGTSNPNLYWYRQAAGRGLQLLFYSVGIGQISSEVPQNLSASRPQDRQFILSSKKLLLSDSGFYLCAWSTESKEFGEQYFGPGTRLTVT.

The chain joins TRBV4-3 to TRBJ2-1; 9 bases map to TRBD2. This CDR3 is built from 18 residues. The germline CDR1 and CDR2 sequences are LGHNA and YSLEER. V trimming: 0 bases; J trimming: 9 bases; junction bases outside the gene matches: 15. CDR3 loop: CASSQDLQVAGELGEQFF. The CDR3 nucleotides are TGCGCCAGCAGCCAAGATTTGCAAGTAGCGGGGGAATTGGGTGAGCAGTTCTTC.

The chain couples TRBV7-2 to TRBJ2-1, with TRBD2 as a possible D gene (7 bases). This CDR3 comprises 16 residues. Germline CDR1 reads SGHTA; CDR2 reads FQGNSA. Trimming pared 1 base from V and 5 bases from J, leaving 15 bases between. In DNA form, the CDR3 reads TGTGCCAGCAGCTTAGTAACGGGGGGCGCCCACAATGAGCAGTTCTTC. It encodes CASSLVTGGAHNEQFF. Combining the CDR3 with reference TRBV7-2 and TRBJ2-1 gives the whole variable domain GAGVSQSPSNKVTEKGKDVELRCDPISGHTALYWYRQSLGQGLEFLIYFQGNSAPDKSGLPSDRFSAERTGGSVSTLTIQRTQQEDSAVYLCASSLVTGGAHNEQFFGPGTRLTVL.

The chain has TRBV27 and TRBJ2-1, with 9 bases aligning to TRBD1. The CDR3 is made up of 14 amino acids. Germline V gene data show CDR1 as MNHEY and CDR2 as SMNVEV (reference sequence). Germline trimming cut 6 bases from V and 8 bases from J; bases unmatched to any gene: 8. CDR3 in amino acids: CASSRTGAKDEQFF. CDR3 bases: TGTGCCAGCAGCCGGACAGGGGCGAAGGATGAGCAGTTCTTC.

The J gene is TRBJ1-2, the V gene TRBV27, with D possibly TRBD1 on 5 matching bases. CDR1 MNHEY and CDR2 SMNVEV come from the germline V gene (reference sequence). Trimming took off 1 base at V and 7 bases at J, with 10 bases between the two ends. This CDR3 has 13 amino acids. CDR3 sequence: CASSLLGGGGYTF. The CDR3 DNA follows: TGTGCCAGCAGTTTATTGGGGGGGGGTGGCTACACCTTC.

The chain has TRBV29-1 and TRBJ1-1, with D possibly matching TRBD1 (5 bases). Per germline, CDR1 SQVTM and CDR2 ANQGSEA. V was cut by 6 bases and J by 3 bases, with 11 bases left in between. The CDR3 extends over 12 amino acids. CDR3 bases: TGCAGCGTGTCCCGGGGCGACACTGAAGCTTTCTTT. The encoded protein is CSVSRGDTEAFF.

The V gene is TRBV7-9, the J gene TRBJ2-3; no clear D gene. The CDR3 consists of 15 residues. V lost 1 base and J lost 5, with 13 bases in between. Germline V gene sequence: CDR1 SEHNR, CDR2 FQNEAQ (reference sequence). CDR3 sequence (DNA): TGTGCCAGCAGCTTAGGGGCCAGATTAAAAGATACGCAGTATTTT. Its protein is CASSLGARLKDTQYF.

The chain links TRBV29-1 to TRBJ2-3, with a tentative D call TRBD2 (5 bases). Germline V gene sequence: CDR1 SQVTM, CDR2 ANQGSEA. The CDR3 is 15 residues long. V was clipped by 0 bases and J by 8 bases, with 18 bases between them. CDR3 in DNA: TGCAGCGTTGAAGACCTGGATACCGGAGGCGTTACGCAGTATTTT. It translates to CSVEDLDTGGVTQYF.

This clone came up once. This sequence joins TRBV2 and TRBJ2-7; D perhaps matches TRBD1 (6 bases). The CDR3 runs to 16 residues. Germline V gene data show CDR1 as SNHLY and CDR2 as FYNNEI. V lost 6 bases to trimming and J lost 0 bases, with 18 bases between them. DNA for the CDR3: TGTGCCAGCAGATCATTACAGGGTCGTGACTCCTACGAGCAGTACTTC. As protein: CASRSLQGRDSYEQYF. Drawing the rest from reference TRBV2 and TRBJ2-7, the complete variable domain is EPEVTQTPSHQVTQMGQEVILRCVPISNHLYFYWYRQILGQKVEFLVSFYNNEISEKSEIFDDQFSVERPDGSNFTLKIRSTKLEDSAMYFCASRSLQGRDSYEQYFGPGTRLTVT.

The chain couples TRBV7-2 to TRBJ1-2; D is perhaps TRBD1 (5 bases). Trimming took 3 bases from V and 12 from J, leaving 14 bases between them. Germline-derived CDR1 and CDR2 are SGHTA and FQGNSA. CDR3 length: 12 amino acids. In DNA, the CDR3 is TGTGCCAGCAGCTTCCGGGACTCTCAGAACACCTTC. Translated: CASSFRDSQNTF.

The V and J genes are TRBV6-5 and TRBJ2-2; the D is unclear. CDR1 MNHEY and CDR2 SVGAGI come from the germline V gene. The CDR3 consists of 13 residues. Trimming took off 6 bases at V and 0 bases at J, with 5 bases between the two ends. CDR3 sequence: CASRPPNTGELFF. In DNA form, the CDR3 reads TGTGCCAGCAGGCCCCCGAACACCGGGGAGCTGTTTTTT.

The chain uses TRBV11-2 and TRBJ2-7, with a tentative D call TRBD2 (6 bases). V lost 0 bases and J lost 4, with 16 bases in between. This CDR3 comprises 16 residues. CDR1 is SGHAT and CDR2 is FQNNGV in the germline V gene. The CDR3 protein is CASSLDSPAGRYEQYF. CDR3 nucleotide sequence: TGTGCCAGCAGCTTAGATAGTCCAGCGGGCCGGTACGAGCAGTACTTC. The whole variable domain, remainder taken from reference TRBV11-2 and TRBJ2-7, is EAGVAQSPRYKIIEKRQSVAFWCNPISGHATLYWYQQILGQGPKLLIQFQNNGVVDDSQLPKDRFSAERLKGVDSTLKIQPAKLEDSAVYLCASSLDSPAGRYEQYFGPGTRLTVT.

The CDR3 DNA is TGTGCCAGCCACCTAGCGGCGAGCTCCTACGAGCAGTACTTC. It encodes CASHLAASSYEQYF. The gene calls are TRBV2 and TRBJ2-7; TRBD2 aligns across 7 bases. The CDR3 contains 14 residues. The germline V gene encodes CDR1 SNHLY and CDR2 FYNNEI. Trimming cost V 8 bases and J 0 bases; bases outside gene matches: 7.

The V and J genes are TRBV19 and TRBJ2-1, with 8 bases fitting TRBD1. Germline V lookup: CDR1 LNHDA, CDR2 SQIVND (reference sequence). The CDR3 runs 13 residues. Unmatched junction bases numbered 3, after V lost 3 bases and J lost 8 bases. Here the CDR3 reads CASSMDRAYEQFF. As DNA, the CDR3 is TGTGCCAGTAGTATGGACAGGGCCTATGAGCAGTTCTTC.

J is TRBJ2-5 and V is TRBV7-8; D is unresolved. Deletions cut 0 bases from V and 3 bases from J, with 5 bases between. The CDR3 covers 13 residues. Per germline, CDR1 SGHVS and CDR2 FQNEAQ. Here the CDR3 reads CASSLARKETQYF. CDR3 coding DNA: TGTGCCAGCAGCTTAGCCAGAAAAGAGACCCAGTACTTC.

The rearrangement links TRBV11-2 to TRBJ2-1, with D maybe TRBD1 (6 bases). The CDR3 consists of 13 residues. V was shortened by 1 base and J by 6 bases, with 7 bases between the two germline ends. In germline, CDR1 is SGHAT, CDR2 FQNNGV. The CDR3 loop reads CASSLGRGNEQFF. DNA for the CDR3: TGTGCCAGCAGCTTAGGCAGGGGCAATGAGCAGTTCTTC.

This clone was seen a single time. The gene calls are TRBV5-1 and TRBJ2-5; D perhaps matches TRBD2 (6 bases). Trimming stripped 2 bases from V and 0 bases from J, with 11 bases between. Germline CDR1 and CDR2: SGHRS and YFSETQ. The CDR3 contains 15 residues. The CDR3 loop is CASSFSGVNQETQYF. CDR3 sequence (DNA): TGCGCCAGCAGCTTTTCGGGGGTAAACCAAGAGACCCAGTACTTC. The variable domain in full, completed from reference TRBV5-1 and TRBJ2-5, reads KAGVTQTPRYLIKTRGQQVTLSCSPISGHRSVSWYQQTPGQGLQFLFEYFSETQRNKGNFPGRFSGRQFSNSRSEMNVSTLELGDSALYLCASSFSGVNQETQYFGPGTRLLVL.

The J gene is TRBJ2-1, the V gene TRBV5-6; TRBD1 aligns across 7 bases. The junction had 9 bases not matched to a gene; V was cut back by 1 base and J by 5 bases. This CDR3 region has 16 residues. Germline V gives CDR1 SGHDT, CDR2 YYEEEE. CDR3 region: CASSLRETGPHNEQFF. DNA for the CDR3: TGTGCCAGCAGCTTGAGGGAGACAGGGCCTCACAATGAGCAGTTCTTC.

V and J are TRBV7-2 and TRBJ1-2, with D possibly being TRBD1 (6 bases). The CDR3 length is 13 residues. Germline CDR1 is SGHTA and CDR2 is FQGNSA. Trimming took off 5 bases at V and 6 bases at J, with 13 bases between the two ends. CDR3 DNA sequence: TGTGCCAGCAGCGTAAGAGCAGGGGATGGCTACACCTTC. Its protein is CASSVRAGDGYTF.

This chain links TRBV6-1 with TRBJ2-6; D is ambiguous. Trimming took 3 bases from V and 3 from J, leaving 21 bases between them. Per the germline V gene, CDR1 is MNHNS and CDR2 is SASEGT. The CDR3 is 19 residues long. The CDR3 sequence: CASSDNRLHPRYGANVLTF. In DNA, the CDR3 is TGTGCCAGCAGTGATAATAGGCTGCACCCGAGGTATGGGGCCAACGTCCTGACTTTC.

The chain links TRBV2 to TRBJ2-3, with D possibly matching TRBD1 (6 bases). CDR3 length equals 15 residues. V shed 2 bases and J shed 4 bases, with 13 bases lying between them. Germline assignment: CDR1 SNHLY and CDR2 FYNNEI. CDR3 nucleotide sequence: TGTGCCAGCAGTGAAACAGGGAGCCCGGCAGATACGCAGTATTTT. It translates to CASSETGSPADTQYF.

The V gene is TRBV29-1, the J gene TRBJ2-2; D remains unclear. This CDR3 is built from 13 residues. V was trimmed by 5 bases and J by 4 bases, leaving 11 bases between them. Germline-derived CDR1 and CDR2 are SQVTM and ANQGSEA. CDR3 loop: CSVFTASTGELFF. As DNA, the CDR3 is TGCAGCGTTTTCACAGCTTCCACCGGGGAGCTGTTTTTT.

The CDR3 sequence: CASSFISGDTQYF. The CDR3 DNA reads as TGTGCCAGCAGCTTTATAAGCGGAGATACGCAGTATTTT. The chain uses TRBV7-8 and TRBJ2-3; a weak D match, TRBD2 (5 bases). CDR1 and CDR2 (germline): SGHVS, FQNEAQ. The CDR3 has 13 residues. With 3 bases removed from V and 5 bases from J, the gap between germline ends came to 9 bases.

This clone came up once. This CDR3 reads CATGQGGAYEQYF. CDR3 nucleotides: TGTGCCACAGGACAGGGGGGGGCCTACGAGCAGTACTTC. The chain recombines TRBV19 with TRBJ2-7; TRBD1 agrees at 10 bases. The CDR3 sequence is 13 residues long. Trimming removed 10 bases from V and 2 bases from J; junction bases left unmatched: 5. In germline, CDR1 is LNHDA, CDR2 SQIVND (reference sequence).

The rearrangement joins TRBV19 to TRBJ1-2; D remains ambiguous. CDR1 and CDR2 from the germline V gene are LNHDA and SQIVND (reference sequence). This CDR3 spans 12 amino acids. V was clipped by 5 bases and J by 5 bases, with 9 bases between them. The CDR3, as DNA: TGTGCCAGTAGTCGGACGGGTTATGGCTACACCTTC. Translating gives CASSRTGYGYTF.

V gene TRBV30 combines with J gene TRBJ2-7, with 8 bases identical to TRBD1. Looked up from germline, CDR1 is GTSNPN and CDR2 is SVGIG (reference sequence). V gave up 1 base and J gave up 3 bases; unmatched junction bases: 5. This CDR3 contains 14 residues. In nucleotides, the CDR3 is TGTGCCTGGAGTGACGGGACAGGAGACTACGAGCAGTACTTC. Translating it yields CAWSDGTGDYEQYF.

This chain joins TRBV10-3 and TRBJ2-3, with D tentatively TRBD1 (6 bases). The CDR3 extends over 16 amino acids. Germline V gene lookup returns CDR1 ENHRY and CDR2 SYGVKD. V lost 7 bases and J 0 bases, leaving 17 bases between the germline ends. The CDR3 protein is CAIKDSSRSSTDTQYF. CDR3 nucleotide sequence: TGTGCCATCAAGGACAGTAGTCGCTCTAGCACAGATACGCAGTATTTT.

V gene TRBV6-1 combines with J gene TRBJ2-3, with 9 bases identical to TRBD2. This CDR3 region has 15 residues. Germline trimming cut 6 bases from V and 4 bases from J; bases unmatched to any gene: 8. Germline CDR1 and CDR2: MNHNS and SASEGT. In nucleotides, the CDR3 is TGTGCCAGCAGAGTAATAGCGGGGGCCTCAGATACGCAGTATTTT. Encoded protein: CASRVIAGASDTQYF.

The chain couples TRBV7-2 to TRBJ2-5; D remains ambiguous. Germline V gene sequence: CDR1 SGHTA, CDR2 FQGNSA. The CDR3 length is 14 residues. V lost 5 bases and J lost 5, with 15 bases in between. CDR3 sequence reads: CASSRAGVRETQYF. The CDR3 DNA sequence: TGTGCCAGCAGCCGGGCAGGAGTACGGGAGACCCAGTACTTC.